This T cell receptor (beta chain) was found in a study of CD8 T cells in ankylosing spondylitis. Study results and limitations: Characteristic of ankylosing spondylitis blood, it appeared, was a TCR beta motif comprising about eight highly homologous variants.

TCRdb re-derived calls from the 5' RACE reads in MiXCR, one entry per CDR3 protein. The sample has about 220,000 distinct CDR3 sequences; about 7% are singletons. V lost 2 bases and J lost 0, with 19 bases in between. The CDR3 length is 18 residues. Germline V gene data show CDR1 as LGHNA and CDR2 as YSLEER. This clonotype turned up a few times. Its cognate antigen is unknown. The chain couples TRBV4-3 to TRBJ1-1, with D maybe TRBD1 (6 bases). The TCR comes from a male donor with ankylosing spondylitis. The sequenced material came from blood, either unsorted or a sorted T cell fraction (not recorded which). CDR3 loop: CASSQSGGGGKMNTEAFF. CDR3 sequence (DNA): TGCGCCAGCAGCCAAAGTGGAGGGGGGGGCAAAATGAACACTGAAGCTTTCTTT.